This TCR beta chain was sequenced for a study of Ad26.COV2.S vaccination and SARS-CoV-2 variants. Study conclusions and caveats: Among vaccine recipients, spike-specific TCR breadth exceeded that of placebo recipients. Vaccinees reportedly had broad spike-specific CD8+ and CD4+ T cell responses.

Documented treatment: around 19 received Ad26.COV2.S at low or high dose, single or two shots; a few received placebo; per-sample allocation not given. Material that was analyzed had been drawn on day 63 after the first vaccine or placebo injection. CDR3 length: 15 amino acids. CDR1 SGHAT and CDR2 FQNNGV come from the germline V gene. Trimming stripped 5 bases from V and 2 bases from J, with 15 bases between. Assay used: immunoSEQ multiplex PCR; TCRdb lists only in-frame clones, some missing. The sample holds around 300,000 clones; about 89% are singletons and the top ten take around 5%. This clone has a single count. Its target is unknown.

The chain carries TRBV11-2 and TRBJ2-5; no reliable D call. The material sequenced was peripheral blood, taken in a trial of Ad26.COV2.S vaccine versus placebo. The receptor comes from a person aged 18 to 59 who received the Ad26.COV2.S COVID-19 vaccine or a placebo. CDR3 DNA: TGTGCCAGCAGCCTCGCAAATCAGCCTCAAGAGACCCAGTACTTC. The encoded protein is CASSLANQPQETQYF.